This T cell receptor (beta chain) is from a study of CD8 T cells in Susac syndrome. Sequencing targeted TCR beta in blood CD8+ and CD4+ T cells. The RNA input was about 0.5 to 1 ug, and it was reverse transcribed with random hexamers. One entry per CDR3 protein results from TCRdb running MiXCR on the immunoSEQ multiplex PCR reads. The repertoire holds 150,000 to 200,000 distinct CDR3 sequences, with more than 90% as singletons. Germline assignment: CDR1 LNHNV and CDR2 YYDKDF (reference sequence). The CDR3 consists of 15 residues. The V end was cut by 0 bases, the J end by 3 bases, with 12 bases between.

This TCR derives from a human donor with multiple sclerosis. Sequencing was done on a sample of CD4+ T cells from PBMCs. The chain joins TRBV15 to TRBJ2-7; a weak D match, TRBD2 (6 bases). This chain's CDR3 is CATSRDREASYEQYF. Here the CDR3 DNA reads TGTGCCACCAGCAGAGATAGGGAGGCCAGCTACGAGCAGTACTTC.